A single sample is the source of the 9 T cell receptor beta chains below, sequenced in a study of blood T cell repertoires in COVID-19. The table came from immunoSEQ multiplex PCR; TCRdb's copy has only in-frame clones and leaves some out. The sample holds about 170,000 clones; approximately 84% are singletons and the top ten take 1% to 1.5%. Input material: PBMCs or T cells enriched from blood (not recorded which). The source of these receptors is a human donor with acute COVID-19. The donor label of this sample is uncertain.

Concerning this clone: Relative to the germline gene, one junction end is altered; a read error may explain this. The chain uses TRBV3-1 (or the pseudogene TRBV3-2) and TRBJ2-2, with D possibly being TRBD2 (7 bases). The germline V gene has CDR1 LGHDT and CDR2 YNNKEL (reference sequence). This CDR3 has 18 residues. The CDR3, as DNA: TGTGCCAGCAGCCAAGCTCCCGGACTTGCGGGGGACACCCGGGAGCTGTTTTTT. Residues: CASSQAPGLAGDTRELFF.

This chain's CDR3 is CASSIRDRGGEQYF. CDR3 nucleotide sequence: TGTGCCAGCAGCATTCGGGACAGGGGAGGCGAGCAGTACTTC. V is TRBV11-2 and J is TRBJ2-7; 10 bases line up with TRBD1. In germline, CDR1 is SGHAT, CDR2 FQNNGV. V trimming: 5 bases; J trimming: 6 bases; junction bases outside the gene matches: 7. The CDR3 extends over 14 amino acids.

The rearrangement uses TRBV4-2 and TRBJ1-6, with TRBD1 matching over 9 bases. Trimming removed 3 bases from V and 2 bases from J; junction bases left unmatched: 14. The CDR3 has 20 residues. Germline assignment: CDR1 LGHNA and CDR2 YNFKEQ. The CDR3 here is CASSHQSGTGSSAYNSPLHF. The CDR3 DNA reads as TGTGCCAGCAGCCACCAATCCGGGACAGGGAGTAGCGCCTATAATTCACCCCTCCACTTT.

The CDR3: CASSVSGTGEHEQYF. Here the CDR3 DNA reads TGTGCCAGCAGCGTCTCCGGGACAGGGGAGCACGAGCAGTACTTC. The rearrangement uses TRBV9 and TRBJ2-7, with 10 positions matching TRBD1. CDR1 is SGDLS and CDR2 is YYNGEE in the germline V gene. The CDR3 spans 15 residues. The trim removed 2 bases at V and 5 bases at J, leaving 7 bases unmatched.

Written as DNA, the CDR3 is TGTGCCAGCAGTTACTTGGGACAGTTGGACACTGAAGCTTTCTTT. Residues: CASSYLGQLDTEAFF. The gene calls are TRBV6-2 or TRBV6-3 and TRBJ1-1, with 7 bases fitting TRBD1. CDR1 and CDR2 (germline): MNHEY, SVGEGT. The CDR3 extends over 15 amino acids. With V trimmed by 1 base and J by 3 bases, 5 bases remained unmatched.

The V and J genes are TRBV12-3 or TRBV12-4 and TRBJ2-3, with D unclear. V was pared by 6 bases and J by 5 bases, with 9 bases between. CDR3 length: 12 amino acids. As DNA, the CDR3 is TGTGCCAGCAGCCGTTCAGGAGATACGCAGTATTTT. It specifies CASSRSGDTQYF.

To note about this clone: The DNA is omitted, as the CDR3 cannot be located on it reliably, and the CDR3 follows TCRdb's listing. The chain uses TRBV21-1 and TRBJ2-1; the table gives TRBD1 as D, unverified against the DNA. TRBV21-1 is a pseudogene locus. The CDR3 contains 16 residues when both ends are counted. The chain's CDR3 is CASSNRFLAGDNEQFF.

The gene calls are TRBV2 and TRBJ2-2; maybe TRBD2 (5 bases). The CDR3 is 11 amino acids. The ends were cut back, 7 bases at V and 7 bases at J, with 7 bases in the middle. Germline CDR1 and CDR2: SNHLY and FYNNEI. CDR3 in amino acids: CASTAVGELFF. The DNA of the CDR3 is TGTGCCAGCACAGCGGTCGGGGAGCTGTTTTTT.

This clone was seen only once. The chain recombines TRBV3-1 (or the pseudogene TRBV3-2) with TRBJ2-7; D is unresolved. The CDR3 loop spans 11 amino acids. The germline V gene encodes CDR1 LGHDT and CDR2 YNNKEL (reference sequence). V lost 3 bases, J lost 5 bases, and 5 bases lay in between. The CDR3 loop is CASSQRNEQYF. The CDR3 coding sequence is TGTGCCAGCAGCCAGCGGAACGAGCAGTACTTC.